The 10 T cell receptor delta chains given below trace back to one sample, sequenced in a study of gammadelta T cells in human blood. TCRdb re-processed the RT-PCR reads using CATT. The data hold approximately 220 delta-chain clones, with 10% to 11% observed a single time. Sequencing input: non-Vgamma9Vdelta2 gamma-delta T cells from cord blood. These receptors all stem from a newborn.

In the case of this clone: It differs at one base from a far larger clone, so likely a read error. This chain connects TRDV1 to TRDJ1; 8 positions match TRDD3. Here the J gene was assigned by germline matching of the DNA, as TCRdb has none. The germline V gene encodes CDR1 TSWWSYY and CDR2 QGS. The CDR3 totals 23 residues. CDR3 region: CALGELNREYIGGFADMQDKLIF. CDR3 DNA: TGTGCTCTTGGAGAACTTAACAGGGAGTATATTGGGGGATTTGCTGATATGCAAGATAAACTCATCTTT.

This clone was found a few times. Since a far larger clone is one base different, this is likely a read error. This rearrangement joins TRDV3 to TRDJ2, with 7 bases fitting TRDD3. Germline assignment: CDR1 TVYSNPD and CDR2 GDNSRS (reference sequence). There are 21 residues in the CDR3. CDR3 protein: CAFFFPEDWGPLEYGQEQRFF. The CDR3 bases are TGTGCCTTTTTTTTTCCTGAGGACTGGGGACCCCTCGAGTATGGACAGGAACAACGCTTCTTT.

This clone was observed a handful of times. Given a much more abundant clone one base away, this may be a read error. The rearrangement joins TRDV1 to TRDJ1, with D possibly being TRDD3 (6 bases). This CDR3 is built from 19 residues. V shed 4 bases and J shed 0 bases, with 24 bases lying between them. CDR1 is TSWWSYY, CDR2 QGS, per germline. The CDR3, as DNA: TGTGCTCTTGGGGTAAATTCCCGCCTTACTGGGACGTACACCGATAAACTCATCTTT. Its protein is CALGVNSRLTGTYTDKLIF.

Worth noting for this clone: A read error is the likely source, as a far larger clone sits one nucleotide away. The rearrangement uses TRDV3 and TRDJ1; 9 bases are a match to TRDD3. Here the J gene came from matching the DNA to germline, since TCRdb omits it. The CDR3 has 12 amino acids. Unmatched junction bases numbered 8, after V lost 2 bases and J lost 10 bases. Per the germline V gene, CDR1 is TVYSNPD and CDR2 is GDNSRS (reference sequence). CDR3 in DNA: TGTGCCTTTGGGAGAGCTGGGGGATCACTCATCTTT. Its protein is CAFGRAGGSLIF.

The J gene was identified as TRDJ3, and no V gene was called. This CDR3 is built from 10 residues. CDR3: CAWDTRQMFF. The CDR3 bases are TGCGCCTGGGACACCCGACAGATGTTTTTC.

This clone is large. V gene TRDV2 combines with J gene TRDJ1, with D hard to call. Germline lookup yields CDR1 GEAIGNYY and CDR2 EKD. CDR3 length: 15 residues. Trimming took off 0 bases at V and 7 bases at J, with 17 bases between the two ends. DNA for the CDR3: TGTGCCTGTGACACCGATTCGGACCGCCCAGCTAAACTCATCTTT. Translation: CACDTDSDRPAKLIF.

This clone qualifies as large. V gene TRAV29/DV5 combines with J gene TRDJ1, with 8 bases lining up with TRDD3. Germline V CDR1 and CDR2: NSMFDY, ISSIKDK. CDR3 length: 23 amino acids. Unmatched junction bases numbered 36, after V lost 1 base and J lost 7 bases. The DNA of the CDR3 is TGTGCAGCAAGCCTCCCGACTTCTTCCTCCGTACTGGGGGGATTAGAGGGACTCGGTAAACTCATCTTT. Its translation: CAASLPTSSSVLGGLEGLGKLIF.

With respect to this clone: A far larger clone is off by one base, so a read error is likely. This chain uses TRAV38-2/DV8 with TRDJ1, with 7 bases identical to TRDD3. This CDR3 spans 16 amino acids. V gave up 3 bases and J gave up 4 bases; unmatched junction bases: 12. Germline V lookup: CDR1 TSESDYY, CDR2 QEAYKQQN. DNA of the CDR3: TGTGCTTATAGGATCCGGCGGTGGGGGAATATCGATAAACTCATCTTT. Protein product: CAYRIRRWGNIDKLIF.

This clone was found a few times. A far larger clone is just one base off, so this is likely a read error. This chain connects TRDV3 to TRDJ1; D perhaps matches TRDD3 (6 bases). Germline CDR1 is TVYSNPD and CDR2 is GDNSRS (reference sequence). CDR3 length equals 16 residues. The V and J ends lost 3 bases and 1 base respectively, with 21 bases between them. The CDR3 reads CAFATCGIITTDKLIF. The CDR3 bases are TGTGCCTTCGCTACGTGTGGGATAATAACCACCGATAAACTCATCTTT.

This clone showed up just a few times. This likely stems from a read error, as it lies one base from a far larger clone. Other nucleotide sequences in the sample specify the same CDR3. The chain joins TRDV1 to TRDJ4; 12 nucleotides agree with TRDD3. The CDR3 runs to 19 residues. Germline lookup yields CDR1 TSWWSYY and CDR2 QGS. CDR3 nucleotide sequence: TGTGCTCTGGGGGACCCTTCCTTACCCGTACTGGGGGATACCCGACCCCTGATCTTT. Protein product: CALGDPSLPVLGDTRPLIF.